The rows below give T cell receptor beta chains drawn from one sample of a study of neurological immune-mediated disorders. TCRdb used MiXCR to reprocess the 5' RACE reads, holding one entry per CDR3 protein. The sample lists roughly 52,000 distinct CDR3 sequences; over 3.5% were seen once. Sequences were obtained from PBMCs. These receptors all stem from a man aged 60-69 years with multiple sclerosis. Both conserved end residues are part of each CDR3. A D gene is named only where the DNA matches it firmly. Clone size appears in some rows only: once, few, many, or a class for an expanded clone.

j_call | d_call | v_call | clone_size | cdr3_length | cdr3_nt | cdr3_aa
TRBJ1-1 | NA | TRBV19 | NA | 14 | TGTGCCAGTAGGGACGGACAGCTACGAAGTGGAGCTTTCTTT | CASRDGQLRSGAFF
TRBJ2-7 | TRBD1 | TRBV5-5 | many | 13 | TGTGCCAGCAGCCCCCAGGGGGCCCACGAGCAGTACTTC | CASSPQGAHEQYF
TRBJ2-3 | NA | TRBV24-1 | many | 16 | TGTGCCACCAGTGATTTTCGTGCGGGGTCGACAGATACGCAGTATTTT | CATSDFRAGSTDTQYF
TRBJ1-1 | NA | TRBV5-1 | NA | 14 | TGCGCCAGCAGCGACACGGGACAAGGTATTGAAGCTTTCTTT | CASSDTGQGIEAFF
TRBJ2-7 | NA | TRBV29-1 | NA | 13 | TGCAGCGTTCGACCCCCGGGAACCTACGAGCAGTACTTC | CSVRPPGTYEQYF
TRBJ1-1 | NA | TRBV6-6 | many | 11 | TGTGCCAGCGGGGGGTTTGGGGCCGCTTTCTTT | CASGGFGAAFF
TRBJ2-2 | NA | TRBV5-6 | many | 15 | TGTGCCAGCAGCTTTCCGGGGCGGTTAACCGGGGAGCTGTTTTTT | CASSFPGRLTGELFF
TRBJ2-2 | TRBD1 | TRBV12-3/TRBV12-4 | many | 15 | TGTGCCAGCAGTAGACAGGGGGCGAGCACCGGGGAGCTGTTTTTT | CASSRQGASTGELFF
TRBJ1-2 | NA | TRBV5-1 | many | 13 | TGCGCCAGCAGCTTAGTCTTTACCGATGGCTACACCTTC | CASSLVFTDGYTF
TRBJ1-4 | NA | TRBV29-1 | NA | 13 | TGCAGCGTTGAAGGACCGGGGGGGTTTCAGCTGTTTTTT | CSVEGPGGFQLFF
TRBJ2-1 | NA | TRBV5-1 | many | 13 | TGCGCCAGCACCAGAGACAGGTACAATGAGCAGTTCTTC | CASTRDRYNEQFF
TRBJ2-2 | NA | TRBV7-2 | many | 14 | TGTGCCAGCAGCTTTAGCGGCTACACCGGGGAGCTGTTTTTT | CASSFSGYTGELFF
TRBJ2-7 | NA | TRBV6-6 | many | 12 | TGTGCCAGCGGACACGGGTCCTACGAGCAGTACTTC | CASGHGSYEQYF